The present T cell receptor beta chain was sequenced within a study of blood T cells in healthy people across ages. The CDR3 has 15 amino acids. Germline CDR1 SGHRS, CDR2 YFSETQ. Trimming took 4 bases from V and 3 from J; bases not matched to a gene: 6. This clonotype has ten or more counts. The use of a sample-barcoded 5' primer and a J-beta primer mix characterized a second PCR of about 7 to 12 cycles. CDR3-containing paired-end reads numbering at least 2.5 million came from each sample. TCRdb fed the 5' RACE reads into MiXCR, producing one record per CDR3 protein. The sample shows around 1.5 million distinct CDR3 sequences, around 36% of them seen only once.

V usage is TRBV5-1 and J usage is TRBJ2-1, with 8 bases fitting TRBD2. This TCR came from a woman aged 25 to 45 in good health. The sample consisted of blood. CDR3 sequence (DNA): TGCGCCAGCAGCCCGCCGGGACTAGTCTACAATGAGCAGTTCTTC. Its translation: CASSPPGLVYNEQFF.